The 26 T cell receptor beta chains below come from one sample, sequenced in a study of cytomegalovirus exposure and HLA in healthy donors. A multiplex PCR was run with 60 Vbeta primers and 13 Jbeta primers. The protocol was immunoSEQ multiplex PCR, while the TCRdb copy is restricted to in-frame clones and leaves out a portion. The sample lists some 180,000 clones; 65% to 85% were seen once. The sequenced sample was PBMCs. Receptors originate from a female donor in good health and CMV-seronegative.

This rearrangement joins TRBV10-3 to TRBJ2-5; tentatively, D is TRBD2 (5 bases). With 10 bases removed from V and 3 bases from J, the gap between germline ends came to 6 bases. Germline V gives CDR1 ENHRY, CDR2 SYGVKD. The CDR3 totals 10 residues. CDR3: CATGEETQYF. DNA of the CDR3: TGTGCCACCGGGGAAGAGACCCAGTACTTC.

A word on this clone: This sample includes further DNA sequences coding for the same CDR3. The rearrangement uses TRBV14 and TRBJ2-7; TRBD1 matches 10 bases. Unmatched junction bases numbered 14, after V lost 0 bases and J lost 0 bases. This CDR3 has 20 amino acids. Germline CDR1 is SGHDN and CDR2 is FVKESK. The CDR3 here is CASSQEGRDRGPWFSYEQYF. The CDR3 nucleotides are TGTGCCAGCAGCCAAGAGGGCCGGGACAGGGGTCCCTGGTTCTCCTACGAGCAGTACTTC.

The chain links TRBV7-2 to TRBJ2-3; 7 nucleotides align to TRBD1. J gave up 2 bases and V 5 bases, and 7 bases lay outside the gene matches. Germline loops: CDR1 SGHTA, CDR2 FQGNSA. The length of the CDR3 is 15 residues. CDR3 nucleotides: TGTGCCAGCAGCCCGAGGGGGACAGACACAGATACGCAGTATTTT. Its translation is CASSPRGTDTDTQYF.

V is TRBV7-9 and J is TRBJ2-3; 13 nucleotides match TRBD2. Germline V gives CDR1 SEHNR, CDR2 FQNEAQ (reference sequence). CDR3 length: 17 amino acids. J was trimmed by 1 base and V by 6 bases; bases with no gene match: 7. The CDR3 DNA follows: TGTGCCAGCAGTCGACTAGCGGGAGGACACGGCACAGATACGCAGTATTTT. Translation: CASSRLAGGHGTDTQYF.

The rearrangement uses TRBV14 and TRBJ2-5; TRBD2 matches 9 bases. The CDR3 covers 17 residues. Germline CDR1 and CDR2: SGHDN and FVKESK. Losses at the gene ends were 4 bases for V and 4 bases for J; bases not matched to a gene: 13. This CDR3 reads CASSRSAGGQPGETQYF. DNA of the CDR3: TGTGCCAGCAGCCGTTCAGCGGGGGGCCAACCGGGAGAGACCCAGTACTTC.

Written as DNA, the CDR3 is TGTGCCAGCAGGGTAGACAGGGGTAGCACAGATACGCAGTATTTT. Translated, it gives CASRVDRGSTDTQYF. The rearrangement joins TRBV6-5 to TRBJ2-3; 8 bases line up with TRBD1. Germline values: CDR1 MNHEY, CDR2 SVGAGI. The trim removed 6 bases at V and 0 bases at J, leaving 5 bases unmatched. CDR3 length equals 15 residues.

This chain's CDR3 is CASSFSVSAFF. The CDR3 DNA reads TGTGCCAGCAGTTTTTCTGTGTCAGCTTTCTTT. The chain has TRBV28 and TRBJ1-1; D unresolved. The CDR3 is 11 amino acids. V was trimmed by 3 bases and J by 10 bases, leaving 9 bases between them. Germline lookup yields CDR1 MDHEN and CDR2 SYDVKM.

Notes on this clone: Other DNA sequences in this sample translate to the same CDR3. The CDR3 protein is CASSFGGSRYEQYF. The CDR3 DNA follows: TGTGCCAGCAGTTTTGGCGGGAGTCGGTACGAGCAGTACTTC. This chain joins TRBV28 and TRBJ2-7; TRBD2 matches 7 bases. The CDR3 runs to 14 residues. Losses at the gene ends were 3 bases for V and 4 bases for J; bases not matched to a gene: 6. Germline V gene data show CDR1 as MDHEN and CDR2 as SYDVKM.

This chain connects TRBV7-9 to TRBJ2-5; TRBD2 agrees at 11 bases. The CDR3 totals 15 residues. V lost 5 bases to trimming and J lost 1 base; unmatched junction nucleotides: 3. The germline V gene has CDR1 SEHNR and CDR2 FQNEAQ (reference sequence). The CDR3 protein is CASSTGLAAQETQYF. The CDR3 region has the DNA TGTGCCAGCAGCACGGGACTAGCGGCCCAAGAGACCCAGTACTTC.

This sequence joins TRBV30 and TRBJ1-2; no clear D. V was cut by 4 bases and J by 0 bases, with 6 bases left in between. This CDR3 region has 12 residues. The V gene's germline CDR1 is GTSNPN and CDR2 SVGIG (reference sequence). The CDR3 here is CAWTFTNYGYTF. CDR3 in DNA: TGTGCCTGGACCTTTACTAACTATGGCTACACCTTC.

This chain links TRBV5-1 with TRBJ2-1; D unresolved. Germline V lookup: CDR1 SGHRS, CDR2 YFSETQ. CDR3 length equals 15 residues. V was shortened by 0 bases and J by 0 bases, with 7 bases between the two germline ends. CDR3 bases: TGCGCCAGCAGCTTGGTTCGGAGCTCCTACAATGAGCAGTTCTTC. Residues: CASSLVRSSYNEQFF.

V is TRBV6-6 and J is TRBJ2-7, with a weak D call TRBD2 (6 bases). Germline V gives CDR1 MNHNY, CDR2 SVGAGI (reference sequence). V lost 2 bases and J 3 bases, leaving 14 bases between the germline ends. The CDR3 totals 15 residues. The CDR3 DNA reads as TGTGCCAGCAGTTACAGGGGACTGACCGACTACGAGCAGTACTTC. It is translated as CASSYRGLTDYEQYF.

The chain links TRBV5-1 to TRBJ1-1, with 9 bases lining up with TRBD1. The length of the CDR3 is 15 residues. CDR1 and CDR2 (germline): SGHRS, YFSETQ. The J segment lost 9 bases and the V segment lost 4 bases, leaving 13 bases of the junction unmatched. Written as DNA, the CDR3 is TGCGCCAGCAGCAAGGATGCGGGACAGGGAAATAAAGCTTTCTTT. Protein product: CASSKDAGQGNKAFF.

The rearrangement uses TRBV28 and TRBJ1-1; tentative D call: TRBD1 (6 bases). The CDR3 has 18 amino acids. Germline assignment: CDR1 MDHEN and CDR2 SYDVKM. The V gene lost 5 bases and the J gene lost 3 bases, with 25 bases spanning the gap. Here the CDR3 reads CASSRLGLQGRGDTEAFF. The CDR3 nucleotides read TGTGCCAGCAGTCGACTGGGGTTACAGGGCCGAGGGGACACTGAAGCTTTCTTT.

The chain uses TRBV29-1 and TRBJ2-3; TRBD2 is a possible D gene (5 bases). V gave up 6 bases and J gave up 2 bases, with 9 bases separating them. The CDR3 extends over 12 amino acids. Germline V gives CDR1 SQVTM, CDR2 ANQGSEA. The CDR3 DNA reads TGCAGCGTCAGGACTCTCACAGATACGCAGTATTTT. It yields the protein CSVRTLTDTQYF.

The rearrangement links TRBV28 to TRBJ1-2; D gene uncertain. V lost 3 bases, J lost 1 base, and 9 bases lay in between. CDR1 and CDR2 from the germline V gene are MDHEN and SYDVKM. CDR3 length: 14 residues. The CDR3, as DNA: TGTGCCAGCAGTTTCCGCGGATATAACTATGGCTACACCTTC. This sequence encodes CASSFRGYNYGYTF.

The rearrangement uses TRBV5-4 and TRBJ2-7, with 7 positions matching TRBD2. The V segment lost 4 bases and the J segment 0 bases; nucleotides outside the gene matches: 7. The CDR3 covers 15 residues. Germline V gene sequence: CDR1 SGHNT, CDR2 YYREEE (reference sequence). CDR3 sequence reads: CASSPPSGGSYEQYF. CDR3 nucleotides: TGTGCCAGCAGCCCCCCTAGCGGTGGCTCCTACGAGCAGTACTTC.

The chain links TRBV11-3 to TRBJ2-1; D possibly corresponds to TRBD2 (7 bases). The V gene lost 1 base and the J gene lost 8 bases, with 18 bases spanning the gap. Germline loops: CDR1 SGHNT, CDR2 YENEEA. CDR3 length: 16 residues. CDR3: CASSLGFGGRGDEQFF. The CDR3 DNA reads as TGTGCCAGCAGCTTAGGTTTCGGGGGGCGCGGGGATGAGCAGTTCTTC.

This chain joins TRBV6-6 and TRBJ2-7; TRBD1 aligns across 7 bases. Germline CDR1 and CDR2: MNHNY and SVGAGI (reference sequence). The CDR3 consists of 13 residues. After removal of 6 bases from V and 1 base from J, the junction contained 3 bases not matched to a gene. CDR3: CASRDRVSYEQYF. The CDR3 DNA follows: TGTGCCAGCAGAGACAGGGTTTCCTACGAGCAGTACTTC.

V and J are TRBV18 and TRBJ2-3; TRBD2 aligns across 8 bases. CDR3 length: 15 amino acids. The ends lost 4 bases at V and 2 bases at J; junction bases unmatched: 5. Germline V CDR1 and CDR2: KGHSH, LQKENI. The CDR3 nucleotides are TGTGCCAGCTCACTTCTAGCGGGTACCACAGATACGCAGTATTTT. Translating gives CASSLLAGTTDTQYF. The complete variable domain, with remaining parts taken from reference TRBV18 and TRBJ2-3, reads NAGVMQNPRHLVRRRGQEARLRCSPMKGHSHVYWYRQLPEEGLKFMVYLQKENIIDESGMPKERFSAEFPKEGPSILRIQQVVRGDSAAYFCASSLLAGTTDTQYFGPGTRLTVL.

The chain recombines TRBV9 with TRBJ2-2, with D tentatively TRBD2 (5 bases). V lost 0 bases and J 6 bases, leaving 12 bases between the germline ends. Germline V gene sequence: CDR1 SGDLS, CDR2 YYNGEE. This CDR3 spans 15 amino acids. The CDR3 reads CASSVEPGKSGELFF. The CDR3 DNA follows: TGTGCCAGCAGCGTAGAACCGGGAAAGTCCGGGGAGCTGTTTTTT. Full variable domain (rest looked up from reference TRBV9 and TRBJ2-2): DSGVTQTPKHLITATGQRVTLRCSPRSGDLSVYWYQQSLDQGLQFLIQYYNGEERAKGNILERFSAQQFPDLHSELNLSSLELGDSALYFCASSVEPGKSGELFFGEGSRLTVL.

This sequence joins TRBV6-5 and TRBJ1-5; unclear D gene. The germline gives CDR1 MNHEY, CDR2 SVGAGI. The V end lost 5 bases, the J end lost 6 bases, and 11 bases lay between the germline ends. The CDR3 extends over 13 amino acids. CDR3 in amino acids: CASSQDRGQPQHF. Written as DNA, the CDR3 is TGTGCCAGCAGTCAAGACCGGGGTCAGCCCCAGCATTTT.

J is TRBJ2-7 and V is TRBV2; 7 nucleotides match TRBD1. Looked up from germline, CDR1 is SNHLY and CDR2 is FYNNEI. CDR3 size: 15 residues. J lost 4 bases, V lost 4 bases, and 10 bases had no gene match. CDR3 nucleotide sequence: TGTGCCAGCAGTGTTGGCTGGACAGGTAATTACGAGCAGTACTTC. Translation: CASSVGWTGNYEQYF.

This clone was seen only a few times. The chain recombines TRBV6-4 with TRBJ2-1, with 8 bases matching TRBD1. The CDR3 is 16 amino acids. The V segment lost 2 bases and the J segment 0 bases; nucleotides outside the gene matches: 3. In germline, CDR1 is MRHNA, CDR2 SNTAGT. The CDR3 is CASSDRTGSSYNEQFF. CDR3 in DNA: TGTGCCAGCAGTGACAGGACAGGGAGCTCCTACAATGAGCAGTTCTTC.

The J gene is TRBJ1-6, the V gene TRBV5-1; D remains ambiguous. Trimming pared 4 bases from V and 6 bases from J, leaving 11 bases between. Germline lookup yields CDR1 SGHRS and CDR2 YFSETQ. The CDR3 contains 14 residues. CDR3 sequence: CASSTTSGNSPLHF. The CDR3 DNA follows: TGCGCCAGCAGCACGACGTCGGGTAATTCACCCCTCCACTTT. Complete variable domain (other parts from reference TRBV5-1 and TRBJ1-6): KAGVTQTPRYLIKTRGQQVTLSCSPISGHRSVSWYQQTPGQGLQFLFEYFSETQRNKGNFPGRFSGRQFSNSRSEMNVSTLELGDSALYLCASSTTSGNSPLHFGNGTRLTVT.

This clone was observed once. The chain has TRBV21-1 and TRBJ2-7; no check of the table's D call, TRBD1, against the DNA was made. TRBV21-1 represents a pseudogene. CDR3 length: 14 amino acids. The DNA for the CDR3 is TGTGCCAGCAGCAAATCGGACAGTACCTACGAGCAGTACTTC. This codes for CASSKSDSTYEQYF.